The sequence of this T cell receptor beta chain was determined in a study of blood T cell repertoires in COVID-19. This clone turned up a few times. Original analysis: Nucleated cell number was recorded as an estimate derived from reference gene primer amplification. The assay was immunoSEQ multiplex PCR, and TCRdb's table has in-frame clones only and misses some. V and J calls and clone size follow that table, whereas D and trimming were derived from the DNA. The data hold 200,000 to 300,000 clones, with approximately 84% observed a single time. Sequenced sample: peripheral blood. The receptor comes from a human donor in a cohort sampled during active COVID-19.

As DNA, the CDR3 is TGTGCCAGCAGTTATCTAGCGGGGCCCTACGAGCAGTACTTC. Translating it yields CASSYLAGPYEQYF. The V call is TRBV6-2 or TRBV6-3, the J call TRBJ2-7; TRBD2 matches at 9 bases. The CDR3 sequence is 14 residues long. Germline V CDR1 and CDR2: MNHEY, SVGEGT. After removal of 3 bases from V and 2 bases from J, the junction contained 2 bases not matched to a gene.